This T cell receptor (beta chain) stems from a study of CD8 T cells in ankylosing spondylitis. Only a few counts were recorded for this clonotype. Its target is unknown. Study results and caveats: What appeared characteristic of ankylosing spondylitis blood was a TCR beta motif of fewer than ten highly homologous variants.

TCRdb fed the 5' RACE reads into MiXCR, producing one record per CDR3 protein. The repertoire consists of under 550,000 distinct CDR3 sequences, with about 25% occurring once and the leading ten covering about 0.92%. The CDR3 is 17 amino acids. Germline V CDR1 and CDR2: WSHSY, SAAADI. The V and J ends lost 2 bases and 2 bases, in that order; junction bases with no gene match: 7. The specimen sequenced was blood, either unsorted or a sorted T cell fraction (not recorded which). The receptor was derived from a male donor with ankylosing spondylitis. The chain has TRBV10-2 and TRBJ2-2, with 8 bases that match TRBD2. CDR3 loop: CASSEIWREANTGELFF. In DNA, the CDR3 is TGCGCCAGCAGTGAGATTTGGCGGGAGGCTAACACCGGGGAGCTGTTTTTT.